This T cell receptor beta chain was identified in a study of shared clonotypes between healthy human individuals. The healthy adult donors were HIV-negative and reported no recent acute infections or vaccinations. Assay used: immunoSEQ multiplex PCR; TCRdb lists only in-frame clones, some missing. The sample has more than 500,000 clones, around 96% seen once. V lost 5 bases and J 4 bases, leaving 9 bases between the germline ends. CDR1 MDHEN and CDR2 SYDVKM come from the germline V gene. The CDR3 totals 13 residues. The receptor was isolated from a woman aged 25 to 39 in good health. Source material: naive CD4+ T cells sorted from blood. This sample's subset: CD45RA+ positively selected. The chain couples TRBV28 to TRBJ1-5; no definite D call. The CDR3 protein is CASSPRPNQPQHF. Written as DNA, the CDR3 is TGTGCCAGCAGTCCCCGCCCTAATCAGCCCCAGCATTTT. The full variable domain, rest sourced from reference TRBV28 and TRBJ1-5, is DVKVTQSSRYLVKRTGEKVFLECVQDMDHENMFWYRQDPGLGLRLIYFSYDVKMKEKGDIPEGYSVSREKKERFSLILESASTNQTSMYLCASSPRPNQPQHFGDGTRLSIL.